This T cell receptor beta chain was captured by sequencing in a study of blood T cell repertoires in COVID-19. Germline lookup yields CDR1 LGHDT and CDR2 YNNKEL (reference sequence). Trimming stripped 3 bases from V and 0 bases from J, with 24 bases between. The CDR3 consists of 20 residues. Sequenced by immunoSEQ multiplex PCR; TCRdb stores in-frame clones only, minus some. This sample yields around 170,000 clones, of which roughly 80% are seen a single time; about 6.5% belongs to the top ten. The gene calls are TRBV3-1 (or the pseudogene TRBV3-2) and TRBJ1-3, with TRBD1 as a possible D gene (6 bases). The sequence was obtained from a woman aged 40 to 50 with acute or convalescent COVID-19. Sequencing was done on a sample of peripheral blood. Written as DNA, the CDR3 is TGTGCCAGCAGCCATCACCTAAACAGGGTACCGTTGAGCTCTGGAAACACCATATATTTT. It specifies CASSHHLNRVPLSSGNTIYF.